Listed below are T cell receptor beta chains from one sample, sequenced in a study of shared clonotypes between healthy human individuals. The table came from immunoSEQ multiplex PCR; TCRdb's copy has only in-frame clones and leaves some out. The table records more than 2 million clones, approximately 94% of them present only once. The source material was naive CD8+ T cells sorted from blood. These receptors were taken from a man aged 18 to 29 in good health. Each CDR3 is given with its conserved first and last residue. D genes are given only for firm matches. Only some rows state a clone size, as once, few, many or a class for expanded clones.

J gene: TRBJ1-5; V gene: TRBV27; D gene: -; clone size: -; CDR3 protein: CASSLGSDSRNQPQHF
J gene: TRBJ2-2; V gene: TRBV5-6; D gene: -; clone size: -; CDR3 protein: CASSLGSGELFF
J gene: TRBJ2-2; V gene: TRBV6-5; D gene: -; clone size: -; CDR3 protein: CASKSGDGELFF
J gene: TRBJ1-3; V gene: TRBV5-1; D gene: -; clone size: -; CDR3 protein: CASSLAGAGNTIYF
J gene: TRBJ1-4; V gene: TRBV27; D gene: -; clone size: -; CDR3 protein: CASSPSAGETSGEKLFF
J gene: TRBJ1-2; V gene: TRBV13; D gene: -; clone size: -; CDR3 protein: CASSPLASGVGYGYTF
J gene: TRBJ1-1; V gene: TRBV19; D gene: -; clone size: -; CDR3 protein: CASRLGRGAGTEAFF
J gene: TRBJ2-7; V gene: TRBV19; D gene: -; clone size: -; CDR3 protein: CASSGTLGYEQYF
J gene: TRBJ1-1; V gene: TRBV28; D gene: -; clone size: -; CDR3 protein: CASSSPGGRRTEAFF
J gene: TRBJ2-3; V gene: TRBV5-6; D gene: TRBD2; clone size: -; CDR3 protein: CASSLGVSGRLWPADTQYF
J gene: TRBJ2-7; V gene: TRBV10-2; D gene: -; clone size: once; CDR3 protein: CASSEMGEQYF
J gene: TRBJ2-3; V gene: TRBV25-1; D gene: -; clone size: -; CDR3 protein: CASSETGGTDTQYF
J gene: TRBJ2-1; V gene: TRBV7-2; D gene: -; clone size: -; CDR3 protein: CASSLGASLYNEQFF
J gene: TRBJ1-2; V gene: TRBV28; D gene: TRBD1; clone size: -; CDR3 protein: CASSFPGQGDYGYTF
J gene: TRBJ2-2; V gene: TRBV28; D gene: -; clone size: once; CDR3 protein: CASSQSGNTGELFF
J gene: TRBJ2-1; V gene: TRBV27; D gene: TRBD2; clone size: -; CDR3 protein: CASAKRGSSYNEQFF
J gene: TRBJ2-7; V gene: TRBV7-9; D gene: -; clone size: -; CDR3 protein: CASSGGGGSEQYF
J gene: TRBJ2-2; V gene: TRBV6-6; D gene: -; clone size: -; CDR3 protein: CASSKLGELFF
J gene: TRBJ2-7; V gene: TRBV7-9; D gene: TRBD1; clone size: -; CDR3 protein: CASSRDRTFSYEQYF
J gene: TRBJ2-1; V gene: TRBV7-9; D gene: TRBD1; clone size: once; CDR3 protein: CASSLIGQGNNEQFF
J gene: TRBJ2-7; V gene: TRBV28; D gene: -; clone size: -; CDR3 protein: CASSLQGGADRYF
J gene: TRBJ2-5; V gene: TRBV9; D gene: -; clone size: -; CDR3 protein: CASSVDAGIGSETQYF
J gene: TRBJ2-2; V gene: TRBV7-9; D gene: TRBD2; clone size: once; CDR3 protein: CASSVLADTGELFF
J gene: TRBJ1-5; V gene: TRBV27; D gene: TRBD1; clone size: -; CDR3 protein: CASNPGGSNQPQHF
J gene: TRBJ2-7; V gene: TRBV10-3; D gene: -; clone size: -; CDR3 protein: CATSDSYEQYF
J gene: TRBJ2-7; V gene: TRBV4-1; D gene: -; clone size: -; CDR3 protein: CASSARDASYEQYF
J gene: TRBJ2-7; V gene: TRBV13; D gene: TRBD1; clone size: -; CDR3 protein: CASSYRTGGFQEQYF
J gene: TRBJ1-5; V gene: TRBV4-3; D gene: -; clone size: -; CDR3 protein: CASSQDGSGDQPQHF
J gene: TRBJ2-3; V gene: TRBV5-4; D gene: -; clone size: -; CDR3 protein: CASSPENAPDTQYF
J gene: TRBJ2-5; V gene: TRBV27; D gene: TRBD1; clone size: -; CDR3 protein: CASSPTGDGETQYF
J gene: TRBJ2-7; V gene: TRBV7-8; D gene: -; clone size: -; CDR3 protein: CASSAGGNTYEQYF
J gene: TRBJ2-1; V gene: TRBV29-1; D gene: TRBD2; clone size: -; CDR3 protein: CSVEAGGFEQFF
J gene: TRBJ2-1; V gene: TRBV30; D gene: -; clone size: -; CDR3 protein: CAWTYTRASRGYEQFF
J gene: TRBJ2-2; V gene: TRBV13; D gene: -; clone size: -; CDR3 protein: CASSLAGAGELFF
J gene: TRBJ2-3; V gene: TRBV5-1; D gene: -; clone size: -; CDR3 protein: CASSFWGAGTDTQYF
J gene: TRBJ1-5; V gene: TRBV5-1; D gene: -; clone size: -; CDR3 protein: CASSSDSLNQPQHF
J gene: TRBJ2-7; V gene: TRBV30; D gene: -; clone size: -; CDR3 protein: CAWSDPNTGEQYF
J gene: TRBJ2-7; V gene: TRBV4-3; D gene: -; clone size: once; CDR3 protein: CASSQDPITYEQYF
J gene: TRBJ2-1; V gene: TRBV19; D gene: -; clone size: -; CDR3 protein: CASISGPYNEQFF
J gene: TRBJ1-6; V gene: TRBV5-4; D gene: TRBD1; clone size: once; CDR3 protein: CASRGQENYNSPLHF
J gene: TRBJ2-1; V gene: TRBV19; D gene: -; clone size: -; CDR3 protein: CASSIFAQGSNEQFF
J gene: TRBJ1-1; V gene: TRBV9; D gene: TRBD1; clone size: -; CDR3 protein: CASSVAPGQLNTEAFF
J gene: TRBJ1-1; V gene: TRBV4-1; D gene: -; clone size: -; CDR3 protein: CASSHPQMPEAFF
J gene: TRBJ2-1; V gene: TRBV5-5; D gene: -; clone size: -; CDR3 protein: CASQPGLNEQFF
J gene: TRBJ1-1; V gene: TRBV27; D gene: TRBD1; clone size: -; CDR3 protein: CASSFSGGEWYTEAFF
J gene: TRBJ1-2; V gene: TRBV27; D gene: -; clone size: -; CDR3 protein: CASRTTGTYYGYTF
J gene: TRBJ1-2; V gene: TRBV2; D gene: TRBD1; clone size: -; CDR3 protein: CASSYRTGGYTF
J gene: TRBJ2-1; V gene: TRBV27; D gene: TRBD2; clone size: -; CDR3 protein: CASSPPLAGAVEQFF
J gene: TRBJ2-3; V gene: TRBV5-1; D gene: TRBD2; clone size: -; CDR3 protein: CASSAAPGLGPSTDTQYF
J gene: TRBJ1-5; V gene: TRBV7-8; D gene: -; clone size: once; CDR3 protein: CASSLGPGQPQHF
J gene: TRBJ1-2; V gene: TRBV7-8; D gene: TRBD1; clone size: -; CDR3 protein: CASSGQGPNYGYTF
J gene: TRBJ2-3; V gene: TRBV7-2; D gene: -; clone size: -; CDR3 protein: CASSLDYFTDTQYF
J gene: TRBJ2-7; V gene: TRBV29-1; D gene: -; clone size: -; CDR3 protein: CSVESDYEQYF
J gene: TRBJ1-6; V gene: TRBV2; D gene: -; clone size: -; CDR3 protein: CASSMTGVSYNSPLHF
J gene: TRBJ1-1; V gene: TRBV29-1; D gene: TRBD1; clone size: once; CDR3 protein: CSVAGQGDGTEAFF
J gene: TRBJ2-7; V gene: TRBV6-1; D gene: -; clone size: -; CDR3 protein: CASSEGIGFTYEQYF
J gene: TRBJ2-7; V gene: TRBV5-4; D gene: TRBD1; clone size: -; CDR3 protein: CASSWGTGSEQYF